The sequence of this T cell receptor (beta chain) was determined in a study of T cell responses to AZD1222 COVID-19 vaccine. Findings of the study overall: Recipients of two AZD1222 doses showed rising Spike-specific TCR breadth and depth.

For this clone: Its antigen remains unidentified.

After removal of 6 bases from V and 0 bases from J, the junction contained 9 bases not matched to a gene. Germline values: CDR1 MNHEY, CDR2 SVGEGT. The CDR3 loop spans 18 amino acids. Profiling relied on immunoSEQ multiplex PCR, and the TCRdb table lists in-frame clones only, not all of them. The data show approximately 120,000 clones, 80% to 95% seen once. This sequence originates from an adult in good health. The specimen was peripheral blood, collected on day 0 of MenACWY control vaccination. The chain has TRBV6-2 or TRBV6-3 and TRBJ2-1; TRBD2 matches at 12 bases. CDR3 nucleotides: TGTGCCAGCAGCTCGGGGTGGACTAGCGGGGACTCCTACAATGAGCAGTTCTTC. Amino acid sequence: CASSSGWTSGDSYNEQFF.